The clone carrying this T cell receptor beta chain has only a few counts. The CDR3 contains 15 residues. With 7 bases removed from V and 4 bases from J, the gap between germline ends came to 14 bases. Germline lookup yields CDR1 MDHEN and CDR2 SYDVKM. This record belongs to a study of human T cells and chemical hapten exposure. The wider study: TCR yields per sample varied mostly from small pooled library volume differences.

TCRdb reprocessed the RACE reads with MiXCR, giving one entry per CDR3 protein. The table records 90,000 to 110,000 distinct CDR3 sequences, about 34% of them present only once. Described time point: patch test 3, about 24 weeks after DPC sensitization. Sample treatment: therapeutic diphenylcyclopropenone sensitization with weekly scalp DPC. In every case, blood was obtained before the patch test was applied. Unfractionated whole blood yielded total RNA. The chain recombines TRBV28 with TRBJ2-6; D unresolved. The sequence was collected from a man aged 35 to 55 with alopecia areata. Some clones in this sample may be carry-over from other donors' samples. The input for sequencing was whole blood, taken in connection with sensitization to the hapten diphenylcyclopropenone (DPC). The CDR3 DNA is TGTGCCAGCATGGCATACGGAGTAGGGGCCAACGTCCTGACTTTC. Translated: CASMAYGVGANVLTF.